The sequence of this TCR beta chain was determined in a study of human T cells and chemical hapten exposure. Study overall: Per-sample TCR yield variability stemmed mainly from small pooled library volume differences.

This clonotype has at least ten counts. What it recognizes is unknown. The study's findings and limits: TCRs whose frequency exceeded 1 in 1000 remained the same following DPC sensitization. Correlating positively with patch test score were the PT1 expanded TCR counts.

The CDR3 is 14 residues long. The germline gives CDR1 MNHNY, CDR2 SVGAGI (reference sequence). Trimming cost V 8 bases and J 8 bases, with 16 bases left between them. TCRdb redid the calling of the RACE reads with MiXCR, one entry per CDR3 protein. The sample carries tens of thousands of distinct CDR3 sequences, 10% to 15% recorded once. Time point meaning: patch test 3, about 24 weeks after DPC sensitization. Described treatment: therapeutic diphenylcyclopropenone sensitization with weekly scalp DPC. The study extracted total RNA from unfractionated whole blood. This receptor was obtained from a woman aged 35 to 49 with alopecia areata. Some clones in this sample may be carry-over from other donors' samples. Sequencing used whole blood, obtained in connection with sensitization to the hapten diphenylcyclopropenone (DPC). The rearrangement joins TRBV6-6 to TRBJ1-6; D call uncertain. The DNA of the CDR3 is TGTGCCAGCGACGCCAAAAGGATGGATTCACCCCTCCACTTT. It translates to CASDAKRMDSPLHF.